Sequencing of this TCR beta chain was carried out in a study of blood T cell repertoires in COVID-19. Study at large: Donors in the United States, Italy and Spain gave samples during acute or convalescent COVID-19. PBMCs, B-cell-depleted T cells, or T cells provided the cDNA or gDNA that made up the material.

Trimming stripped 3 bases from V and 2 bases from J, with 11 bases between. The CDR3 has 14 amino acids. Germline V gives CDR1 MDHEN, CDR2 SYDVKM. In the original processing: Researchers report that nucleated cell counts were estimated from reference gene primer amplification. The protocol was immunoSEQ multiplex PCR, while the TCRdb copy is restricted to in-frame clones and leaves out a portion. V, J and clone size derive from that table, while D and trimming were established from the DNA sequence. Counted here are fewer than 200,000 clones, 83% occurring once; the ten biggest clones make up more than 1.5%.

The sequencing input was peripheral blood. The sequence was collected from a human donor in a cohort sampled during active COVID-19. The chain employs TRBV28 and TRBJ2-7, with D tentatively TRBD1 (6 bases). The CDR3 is CASSLAGTPYEQYF. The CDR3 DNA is TGTGCCAGCAGTTTGGCCGGGACACCCTACGAGCAGTACTTC.